These 20 T cell receptor beta chains share one sample of origin, sequenced in a study of blood T cells in healthy people across ages (dated by TCRdb to 2013 to 2016). Library creation used 5' RACE. Sequenced on an Illumina HiSeq 2500. A second roughly 6 to 11 cycle PCR used a sample-barcoded 5' primer and a J-beta primer mix. TCRdb applied fastp at Q25 and MiXCR to the public reads, then kept only in-frame beta chains. Each record represents a unique CDR3 protein, reported with the most common genes and DNA among its rows. This sample holds over 1,500,000 distinct CDR3 sequences; just under 50% were observed only once. Around 2.1% of the sample lies in the top ten. The specimen was blood. These receptors were collected from a woman between 35 and 50 years old in good health.

In this sample, this clonotype turned up a few times. This chain connects TRBV7-9 to TRBJ2-3; 8 bases line up with TRBD1. V shed 3 bases, J shed 2 bases, and the junction held 4 bases outside the gene matches. The CDR3 consists of 15 residues. Germline V gene lookup returns CDR1 SEHNR and CDR2 FQNEAQ (reference sequence). CDR3 region: CASSFGTGVTDTQYF. DNA for the CDR3: TGTGCCAGCAGCTTCGGGACAGGAGTCACAGATACGCAGTATTTT.

J is TRBJ2-5 and V is TRBV18; D is perhaps TRBD1 (7 bases). Germline CDR1 KGHSH, CDR2 LQKENI. V was trimmed by 0 bases and J by 0 bases, leaving 14 bases between them. The CDR3 totals 17 residues. The CDR3 sequence: CASSPPAGQRNQETQYF. CDR3 nucleotide sequence: TGTGCCAGCTCACCACCCGCGGGACAGCGAAACCAAGAGACCCAGTACTTC.

This chain links TRBV10-3 with TRBJ2-7; D gene unclear. The V and J ends lost 2 bases and 4 bases respectively, with 9 bases between them. This CDR3 is built from 13 residues. Looked up from germline, CDR1 is ENHRY and CDR2 is SYGVKD. In DNA, the CDR3 is TGTGCCATCAGTGAGGGCCTACTTTACGAGCAGTACTTC. Protein sequence: CAISEGLLYEQYF.

This clonotype has just a few counts. The chain employs TRBV28 and TRBJ2-4; D gene uncertain. This CDR3 spans 16 amino acids. Germline CDR1 and CDR2: MDHEN and SYDVKM. The V end was cut by 3 bases, the J end by 0 bases, with 12 bases between. The CDR3 DNA follows: TGTGCCAGCAGTTTTATGTCAGGATCAGCCAAAAACATTCAGTACTTC. Protein product: CASSFMSGSAKNIQYF.

The CDR3 spells CASSKVEDRGLTEAFF. CDR3 nucleotide sequence: TGTGCCAGCAGCAAAGTGGAGGACAGGGGGCTCACTGAAGCTTTCTTT. The rearrangement links TRBV21-1 to TRBJ1-1; the listed D gene, TRBD1, was not tested against the DNA. TRBV21-1 counts as a pseudogene. The CDR3 has 16 residues.

The rearrangement links TRBV6-5 to TRBJ2-6; D unresolved. Germline values: CDR1 MNHEY, CDR2 SVGAGI. Trimming left V 4 bases short and J 0 bases short, with 13 bases between. The CDR3 is made up of 17 amino acids. The CDR3 bases are TGTGCCAGCAGTTCCCGGGCCACACACTCTGGGGCCAACGTCCTGACTTTC. Its protein product is CASSSRATHSGANVLTF.

This chain connects TRBV27 to TRBJ2-3; the match to TRBD2 covers 7 bases. The CDR3 is 15 amino acids. Germline lookup yields CDR1 MNHEY and CDR2 SMNVEV (reference sequence). V was clipped by 3 bases and J by 2 bases; unmatched bases: 5. This CDR3 reads CASSFRAGVTDTQYF. Written as DNA, the CDR3 is TGTGCCAGCAGTTTCCGGGCGGGGGTCACAGATACGCAGTATTTT.

The chain couples TRBV9 to TRBJ2-1, with TRBD1 as a possible D gene (8 bases). Germline loops: CDR1 SGDLS, CDR2 YYNGEE. The CDR3 has 14 amino acids. Trimming shortened V by 0 bases and J by 9 bases, and 13 bases separated the two germline ends. The CDR3 nucleotides are TGTGCCAGCAGCGTAGAACAGGGGGGGGCTGAGCAGTTCTTC. Residues: CASSVEQGGAEQFF.

The chain recombines TRBV29-1 with TRBJ2-3; D perhaps matches TRBD2 (6 bases). Germline V gene sequence: CDR1 SQVTM, CDR2 ANQGSEA. The CDR3 covers 13 residues. The V and J ends lost 3 bases and 2 bases respectively, with 9 bases between them. The CDR3 DNA reads TGCAGCGTTGAGGGACTCTTCACAGATACGCAGTATTTT. It specifies CSVEGLFTDTQYF.

The chain carries TRBV7-2 and TRBJ2-5; either TRBD1 or TRBD2 may supply D (6 bases each). CDR1 is SGHTA, CDR2 FQGNSA, per germline. CDR3 size: 15 residues. In DNA, the CDR3 is TGTGGCGCAGCAGCTACATGGGGGGCAGGAGAGACCCAGTACTTC. Its translation is CGAAATWGAGETQYF.

This clonotype occurred many times. V usage is TRBV28 and J usage is TRBJ2-7, with 7 positions matching TRBD1. There are 12 residues in the CDR3. The ends lost 5 bases at V and 6 bases at J; junction bases unmatched: 4. Germline V lookup: CDR1 MDHEN, CDR2 SYDVKM. The CDR3 nucleotides read TGTGCCAGCAGTCCAGGGGGTGGCGAGCAGTACTTC. The encoded protein is CASSPGGGEQYF.

The rearrangement uses TRBV28 and TRBJ1-2; a weak D match, TRBD1 (6 bases). This CDR3 comprises 15 residues. V was shortened by 4 bases and J by 4 bases, with 16 bases between the two germline ends. CDR1 MDHEN and CDR2 SYDVKM come from the germline V gene. Written as DNA, the CDR3 is TGTGCCAGCAGTTCCCGTCGGCAGGGGCCCTATGGCTACACCTTC. This encodes CASSSRRQGPYGYTF.

For the CDR3, the DNA is TGCGCCAGCAGCTTGGGGGGGACAGGGTTGAGCAATCAGCCCCAGCATTTT. Protein product: CASSLGGTGLSNQPQHF. V usage is TRBV5-1 and J usage is TRBJ1-5; 9 bases fit TRBD1. Germline CDR1 reads SGHRS; CDR2 reads YFSETQ. The CDR3 consists of 17 residues. The V gene end was trimmed by 0 bases and the J gene end by 1 base; junction bases not matched to a gene: 5.

The genes are TRBV4-2 and TRBJ2-7, with 12 positions matching TRBD2. The DNA end is a closer match to TRBJ2-5, so the J assignment may be wrong. The CDR3 runs to 16 residues. Germline loops: CDR1 LGHNA, CDR2 YNFKEQ. In nucleotides, the CDR3 is TGTGCCAGCAGCCCGCTGACTAGCGGGGGCGGAGAGACCCAGTACTTC. As protein: CASSPLTSGGGETQYF.

This sequence joins TRBV5-5 and TRBJ1-2; TRBD1 is a possible D gene (5 bases). Germline values: CDR1 SGHKS, CDR2 YYEKEE (reference sequence). This CDR3 spans 11 amino acids. CDR3 coding DNA: TGTCCTGACAGATTGTATTATGGCTACACCTTC. Translated, it gives CPDRLYYGYTF.

Here the CDR3 DNA reads TGTGCCAGTAATGGACCTACACCGGGACAGGGGGAAACCTACGAGCAGTACTTC. Translating gives CASNGPTPGQGETYEQYF. The rearrangement uses TRBV21-1 and TRBJ2-7; TRBD1 was called by the table and not checked on the DNA. TRBV21-1 has pseudogene status. CDR3 length: 18 amino acids.

The rearrangement joins TRBV28 to TRBJ1-5; 9 nucleotides agree with TRBD1. Germline V gene lookup returns CDR1 MDHEN and CDR2 SYDVKM. The CDR3 totals 16 residues. Losses at the gene ends were 3 bases for V and 7 bases for J; bases not matched to a gene: 10. The CDR3 sequence: CASSLHVGTGRQPQHF. Here the CDR3 DNA reads TGTGCCAGCAGTTTGCACGTCGGGACAGGGAGACAGCCCCAGCATTTT.

The chain carries TRBV20-1 and TRBJ2-1; 9 bases agree with TRBD2. V lost 4 bases to trimming and J lost 9 bases; unmatched junction nucleotides: 10. The V gene's germline CDR1 is DFQATT and CDR2 SNEGSKA (reference sequence). The CDR3 has 14 residues. CDR3 nucleotides: TGCAGTGCTACAAGGGCGGGGGGGCGAGCTGAGCAGTTCTTC. Protein product: CSATRAGGRAEQFF.

This clonotype has a single count. This chain's CDR3 is CASSQARGAGYTF. The CDR3 DNA sequence: TGTGCCAGCAGCCAAGCCCGGGGGGCTGGCTACACCTTC. V and J are TRBV14 and TRBJ1-2; D possibly corresponds to TRBD1 (6 bases). Germline CDR1 and CDR2: SGHDN and FVKESK. The CDR3 length is 13 residues. The V end was cut by 1 base, the J end by 7 bases, with 10 bases between.

V usage is TRBV7-2 and J usage is TRBJ2-3, with 12 bases matching TRBD2. The germline CDR1 and CDR2 sequences are SGHTA and FQGNSA. The CDR3 runs to 17 residues. J gave up 2 bases and V 2 bases, and 5 bases lay outside the gene matches. The CDR3 nucleotides are TGTGCCAGCAGCTTAACGGGACTAGCGGGTGACACAGATACGCAGTATTTT. Protein sequence: CASSLTGLAGDTDTQYF.